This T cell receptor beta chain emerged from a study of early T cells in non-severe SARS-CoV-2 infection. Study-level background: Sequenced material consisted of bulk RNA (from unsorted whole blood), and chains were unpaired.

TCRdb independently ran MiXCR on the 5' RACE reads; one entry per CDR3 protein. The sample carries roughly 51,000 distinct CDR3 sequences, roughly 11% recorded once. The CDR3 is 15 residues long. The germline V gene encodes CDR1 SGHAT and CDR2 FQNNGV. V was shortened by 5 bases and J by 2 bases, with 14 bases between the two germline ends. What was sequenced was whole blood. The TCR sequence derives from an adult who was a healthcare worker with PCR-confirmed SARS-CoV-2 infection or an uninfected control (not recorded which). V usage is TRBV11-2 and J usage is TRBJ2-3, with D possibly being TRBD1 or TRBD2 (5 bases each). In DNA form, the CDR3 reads TGTGCCAGCAGCCTGGGGCAGGGACCCACAGATACGCAGTATTTT. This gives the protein CASSLGQGPTDTQYF. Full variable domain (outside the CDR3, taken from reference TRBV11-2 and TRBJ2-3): EAGVAQSPRYKIIEKRQSVAFWCNPISGHATLYWYQQILGQGPKLLIQFQNNGVVDDSQLPKDRFSAERLKGVDSTLKIQPAKLEDSAVYLCASSLGQGPTDTQYFGPGTRLTVL.